The next 5 T cell receptor beta chains were all read from a single sample in a study of T cells in Graves' hyperthyroidism and ophthalmopathy. What was amplified from RNA transcripts were TCR beta CDR3 regions. First-round RT-PCR of the TCR CDR3 relied on the HTBI primer set. MiXCR was run by TCRdb on the multiplex PCR reads, yielding one entry per CDR3 protein. The profile shows a few hundred thousand distinct CDR3 sequences, nearly 15% of them singletons. The sample was blood. The receptors here all came from a woman aged 55-69 years with Graves' ophthalmopathy.

There are many counts of this clonotype. The chain employs TRBV30 and TRBJ2-3; TRBD2 aligns across 16 bases. This CDR3 has 16 amino acids. Losses at the gene ends were 4 bases for V and 5 bases for J; bases not matched to a gene: 6. In germline, CDR1 is GTSNPN, CDR2 SVGIG (reference sequence). Written as DNA, the CDR3 is TGTGCCTGGAACTGGGGACTAGCGGGAGGGCAAGATACGCAGTATTTT. Translating it yields CAWNWGLAGGQDTQYF.

This chain connects TRBV7-9 to TRBJ2-7, with D maybe TRBD1 (5 bases). V was clipped by 1 base and J by 4 bases, with 11 bases between them. This CDR3 has 14 amino acids. CDR1 and CDR2 from the germline V gene are SEHNR and FQNEAQ (reference sequence). This CDR3 is CASSLGQGIYEQYF. The CDR3, as DNA: TGTGCCAGCAGCTTAGGGCAGGGTATTTACGAGCAGTACTTC.

Many counts were recorded for this clonotype. The chain links TRBV2 to TRBJ1-5; D is ambiguous. Per the germline V gene, CDR1 is SNHLY and CDR2 is FYNNEI. The CDR3 is 15 amino acids. V lost 2 bases and J lost 0, with 8 bases in between. CDR3 DNA: TGTGCCAGCAGTGAAAGGGCCTATAGCAATCAGCCCCAGCATTTT. Amino acids: CASSERAYSNQPQHF.

This clonotype showed up many times. The chain links TRBV20-1 to TRBJ2-5, with TRBD2 matching 11 bases. The CDR3 has 16 amino acids. Germline lookup yields CDR1 DFQATT and CDR2 SNEGSKA (reference sequence). J was trimmed by 5 bases and V by 0 bases; bases with no gene match: 8. The CDR3 loop is CSARDLAGGSGETQYF. In nucleotides, the CDR3 is TGCAGTGCTAGAGATCTAGCGGGAGGTTCGGGGGAGACCCAGTACTTC.

This clonotype came up many times. The chain joins TRBV5-5 to TRBJ2-2, with D tentatively TRBD1 (6 bases). This CDR3 region has 13 residues. V lost 4 bases and J 5 bases, leaving 9 bases between the germline ends. Germline lookup yields CDR1 SGHKS and CDR2 YYEKEE (reference sequence). In nucleotides, the CDR3 is TGTGCCAGCAGCGCCGGACAGACCGGGGAGCTGTTTTTT. Translation: CASSAGQTGELFF.